This T cell receptor beta chain was recovered during a study of T-cell memory formation after mild COVID-19. In TCRdb, the 5' RACE reads were re-called with MiXCR into one record per CDR3 protein. The profile shows 40,000 to 45,000 distinct CDR3 sequences, 7.5% to 10% of them singletons. This clonotype was observed many times. The antigen remains unidentified. General study findings and limits: Pre-infection memory carried some responding clones, suggesting that cross-reactive memory joined.

Per the germline V gene, CDR1 is SGHTA and CDR2 is FQGTGA. The CDR3 spans 15 residues. The ends were cut back, 5 bases at V and 4 bases at J, with 18 bases in the middle. The chain joins TRBV7-3 to TRBJ2-7; the D gene is possibly TRBD2 (6 bases). This clonotype was obtained from an adult woman who had mild COVID-19 (a few samples of this study predate the infection). Cell type and time point are not known. Sequenced: PBMCs or a T cell subset sorted from them (not recorded which). Here the CDR3 reads CASSVNSGSGYEQYF. CDR3 nucleotide sequence: TGTGCCAGCAGCGTAAATTCGGGTAGCGGATACGAGCAGTACTTC.